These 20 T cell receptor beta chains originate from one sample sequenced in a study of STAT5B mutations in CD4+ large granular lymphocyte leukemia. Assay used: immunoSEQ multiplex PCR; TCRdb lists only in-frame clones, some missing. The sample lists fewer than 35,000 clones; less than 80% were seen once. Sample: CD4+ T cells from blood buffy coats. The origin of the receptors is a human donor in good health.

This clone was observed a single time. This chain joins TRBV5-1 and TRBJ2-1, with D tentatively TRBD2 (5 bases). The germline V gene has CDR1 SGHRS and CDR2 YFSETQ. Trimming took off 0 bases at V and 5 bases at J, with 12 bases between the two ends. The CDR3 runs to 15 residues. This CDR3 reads CASSLGITRNNEQFF. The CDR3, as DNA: TGCGCCAGCAGCTTGGGCATAACTAGAAACAATGAGCAGTTCTTC.

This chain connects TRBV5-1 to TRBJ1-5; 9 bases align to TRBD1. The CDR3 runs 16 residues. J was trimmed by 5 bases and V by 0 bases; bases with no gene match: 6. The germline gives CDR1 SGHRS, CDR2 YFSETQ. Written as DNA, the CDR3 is TGCGCCAGCAGCTTGGCCCCCCGGACAGGGGATCAGCCCCAGCATTTT. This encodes CASSLAPRTGDQPQHF.

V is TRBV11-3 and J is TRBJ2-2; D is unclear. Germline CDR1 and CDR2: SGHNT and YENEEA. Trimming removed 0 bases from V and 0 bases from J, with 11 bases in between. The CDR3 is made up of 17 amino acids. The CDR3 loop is CASSLDIGGANTGELFF. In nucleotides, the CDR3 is TGTGCCAGCAGCTTAGATATCGGCGGAGCGAACACCGGGGAGCTGTTTTTT.

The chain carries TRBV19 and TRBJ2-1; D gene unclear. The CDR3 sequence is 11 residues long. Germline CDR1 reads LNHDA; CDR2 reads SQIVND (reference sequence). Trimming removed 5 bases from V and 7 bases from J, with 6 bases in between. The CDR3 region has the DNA TGTGCCAGTAGTTCTCTAAATGAGCAGTTCTTC. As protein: CASSSLNEQFF. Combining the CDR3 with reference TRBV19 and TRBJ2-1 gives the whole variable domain DGGITQSPKYLFRKEGQNVTLSCEQNLNHDAMYWYRQDPGQGLRLIYYSQIVNDFQKGDIAEGYSVSREKKESFPLTVTSAQKNPTAFYLCASSSLNEQFFGPGTRLTVL.

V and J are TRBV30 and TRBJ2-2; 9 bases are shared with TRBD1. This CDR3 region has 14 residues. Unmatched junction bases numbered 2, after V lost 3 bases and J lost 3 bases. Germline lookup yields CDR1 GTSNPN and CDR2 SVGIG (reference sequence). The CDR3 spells CAWRQGAYTGELFF. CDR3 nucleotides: TGTGCCTGGAGACAGGGGGCATACACCGGGGAGCTGTTTTTT.

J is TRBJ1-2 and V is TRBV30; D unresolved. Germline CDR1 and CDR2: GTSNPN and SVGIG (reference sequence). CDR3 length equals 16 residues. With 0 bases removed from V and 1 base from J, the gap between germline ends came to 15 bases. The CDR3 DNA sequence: TGTGCCTGGAGTGTAAGGCGTACAGCCAGTAACTATGGCTACACCTTC. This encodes CAWSVRRTASNYGYTF.

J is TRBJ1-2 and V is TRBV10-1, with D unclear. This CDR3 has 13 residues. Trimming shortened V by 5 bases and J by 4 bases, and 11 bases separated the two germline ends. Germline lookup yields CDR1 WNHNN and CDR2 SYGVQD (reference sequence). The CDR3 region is CASSSGLRYGYTF. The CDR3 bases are TGCGCCAGCAGTTCCGGCCTCCGCTATGGCTACACCTTC.

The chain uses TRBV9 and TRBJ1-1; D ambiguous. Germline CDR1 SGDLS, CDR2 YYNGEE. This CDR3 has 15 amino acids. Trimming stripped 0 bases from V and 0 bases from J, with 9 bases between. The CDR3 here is CASSVDVSLNTEAFF. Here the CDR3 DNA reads TGTGCCAGCAGCGTAGACGTCAGTTTGAACACTGAAGCTTTCTTT.

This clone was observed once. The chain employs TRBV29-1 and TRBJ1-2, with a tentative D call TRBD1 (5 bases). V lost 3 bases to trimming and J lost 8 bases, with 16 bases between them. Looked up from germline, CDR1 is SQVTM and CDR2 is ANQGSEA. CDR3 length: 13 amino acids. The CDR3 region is CSVDPDSGRGYTF. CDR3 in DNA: TGCAGCGTTGATCCCGACTCGGGGCGCGGCTACACCTTC.

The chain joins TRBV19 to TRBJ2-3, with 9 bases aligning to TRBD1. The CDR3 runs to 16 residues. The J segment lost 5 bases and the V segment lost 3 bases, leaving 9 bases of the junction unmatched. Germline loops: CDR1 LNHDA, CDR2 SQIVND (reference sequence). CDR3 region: CASSMRTQGAGDTQYF. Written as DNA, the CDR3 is TGTGCCAGTAGTATGAGGACACAGGGGGCCGGAGATACGCAGTATTTT.

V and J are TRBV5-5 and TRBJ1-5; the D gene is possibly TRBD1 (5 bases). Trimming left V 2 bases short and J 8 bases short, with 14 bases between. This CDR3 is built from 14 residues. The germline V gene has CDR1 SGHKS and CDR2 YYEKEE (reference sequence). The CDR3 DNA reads TGTGCCAGCAGCTTTAGGGATCGGGGGGAGCCCCAGCATTTT. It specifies CASSFRDRGEPQHF.

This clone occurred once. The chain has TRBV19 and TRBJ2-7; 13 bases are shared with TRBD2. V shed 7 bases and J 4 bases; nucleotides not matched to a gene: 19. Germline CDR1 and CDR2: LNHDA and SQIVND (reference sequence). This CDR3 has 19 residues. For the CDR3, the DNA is TGTGCCAGTATGGGGACCCGGACTAGCGGGAGTAGAAGTCGGTACGAGCAGTACTTC. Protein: CASMGTRTSGSRSRYEQYF.

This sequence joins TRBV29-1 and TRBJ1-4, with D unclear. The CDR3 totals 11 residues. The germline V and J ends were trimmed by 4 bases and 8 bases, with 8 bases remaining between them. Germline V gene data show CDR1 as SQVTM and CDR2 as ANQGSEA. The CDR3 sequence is CSVGDGEKLFF. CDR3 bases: TGCAGCGTTGGAGATGGGGAAAAACTGTTTTTT.

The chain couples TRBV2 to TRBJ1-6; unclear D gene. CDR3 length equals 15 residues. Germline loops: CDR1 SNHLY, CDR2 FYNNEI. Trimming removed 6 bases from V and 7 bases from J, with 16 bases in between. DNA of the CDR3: TGTGCCAGCAGCCTGAATGAGTTCCCGAATTCACCCCTCCACTTT. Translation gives CASSLNEFPNSPLHF. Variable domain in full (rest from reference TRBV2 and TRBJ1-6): EPEVTQTPSHQVTQMGQEVILRCVPISNHLYFYWYRQILGQKVEFLVSFYNNEISEKSEIFDDQFSVERPDGSNFTLKIRSTKLEDSAMYFCASSLNEFPNSPLHFGNGTRLTVT.

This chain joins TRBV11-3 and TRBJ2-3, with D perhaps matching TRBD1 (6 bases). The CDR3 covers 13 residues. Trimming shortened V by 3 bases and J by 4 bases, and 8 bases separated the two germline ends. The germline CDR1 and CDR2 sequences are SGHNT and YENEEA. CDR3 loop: CASSLTGSDTQYF. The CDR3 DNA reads TGTGCCAGCAGCTTGACAGGATCAGATACGCAGTATTTT.

CDR3 in amino acids: CAISEERDPTDTQYF. In DNA, the CDR3 is TGTGCCATCAGTGAGGAGAGGGATCCCACAGATACGCAGTATTTT. This chain joins TRBV10-3 and TRBJ2-3; tentatively, D is TRBD2 (5 bases). Germline CDR1 ENHRY, CDR2 SYGVKD. The CDR3 length is 15 residues. The germline V and J ends were trimmed by 2 bases and 2 bases, with 11 bases remaining between them.

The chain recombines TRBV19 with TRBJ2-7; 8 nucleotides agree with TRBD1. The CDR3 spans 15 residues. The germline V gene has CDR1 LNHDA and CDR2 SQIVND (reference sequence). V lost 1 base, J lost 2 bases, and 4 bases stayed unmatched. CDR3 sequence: CASSIAQGGAYEQYF. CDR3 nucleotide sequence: TGTGCCAGTAGTATAGCACAGGGGGGAGCCTACGAGCAGTACTTC.

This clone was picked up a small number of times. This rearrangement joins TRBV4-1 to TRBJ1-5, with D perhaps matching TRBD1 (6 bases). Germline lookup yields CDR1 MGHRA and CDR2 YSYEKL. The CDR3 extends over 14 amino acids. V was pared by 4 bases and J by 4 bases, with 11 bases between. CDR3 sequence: CASSPTGENQPQHF. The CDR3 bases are TGCGCCAGCAGCCCGACAGGAGAGAATCAGCCCCAGCATTTT.

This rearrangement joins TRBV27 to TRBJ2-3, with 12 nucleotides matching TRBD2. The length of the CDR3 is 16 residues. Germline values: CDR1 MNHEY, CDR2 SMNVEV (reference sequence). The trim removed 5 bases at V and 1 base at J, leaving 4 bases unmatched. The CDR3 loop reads CASSELAGGGTDTQYF. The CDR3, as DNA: TGTGCCAGCAGTGAACTAGCGGGGGGAGGCACAGATACGCAGTATTTT.

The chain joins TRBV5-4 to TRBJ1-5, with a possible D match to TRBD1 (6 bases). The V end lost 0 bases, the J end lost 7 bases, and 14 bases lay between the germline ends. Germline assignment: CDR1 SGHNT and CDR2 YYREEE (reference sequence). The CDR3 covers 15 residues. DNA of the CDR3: TGTGCCAGCAGCTTGGACCAGGGGCGCGGACAGCCCCAGCATTTT. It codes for CASSLDQGRGQPQHF.